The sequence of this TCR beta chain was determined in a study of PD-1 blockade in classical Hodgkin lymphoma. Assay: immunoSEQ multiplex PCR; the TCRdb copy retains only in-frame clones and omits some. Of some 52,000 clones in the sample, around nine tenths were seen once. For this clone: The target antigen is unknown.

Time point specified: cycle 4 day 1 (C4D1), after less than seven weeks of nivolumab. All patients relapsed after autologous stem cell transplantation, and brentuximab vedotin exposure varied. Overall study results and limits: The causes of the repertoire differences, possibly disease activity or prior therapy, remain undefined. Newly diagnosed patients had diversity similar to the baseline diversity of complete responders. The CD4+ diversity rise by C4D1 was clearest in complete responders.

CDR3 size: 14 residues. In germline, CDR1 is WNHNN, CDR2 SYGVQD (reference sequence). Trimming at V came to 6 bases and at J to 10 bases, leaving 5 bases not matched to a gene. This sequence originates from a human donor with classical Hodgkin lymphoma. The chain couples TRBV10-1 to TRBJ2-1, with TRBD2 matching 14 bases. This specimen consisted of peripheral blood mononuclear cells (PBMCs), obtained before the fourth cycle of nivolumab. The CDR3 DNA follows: TGCGCCAGCAGCGGGACTAGCGGGAGAAACGAGCAGTTCTTC. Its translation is CASSGTSGRNEQFF.